This TCR beta chain was recorded in a study of OX40 agonist ivuxolimab in advanced cancers. Study details: At 0.01 to 10 mg/kg, ivuxolimab was administered intravenously to patients every 2 weeks. A diagnosis of hepatocellular carcinoma, melanoma, renal cell or head and neck cancer was present in dose-escalation patients.

Note on this clone: The antigen remains unidentified.

Study results and caveats: Partly responding patients at 0.1-3.0 mg/kg showed some of the smallest clonal expansion. CD8+ T cells averaged more expanded clones than CD4+.

The V gene's germline CDR1 is KGHSH and CDR2 LQKENI. CDR3 length equals 19 residues. The germline V and J ends were trimmed by 2 bases and 4 bases, with 23 bases remaining between them. Clones were read by immunoSEQ multiplex PCR, and TCRdb kept only the in-frame ones, dropping some. This table holds tens of thousands of clones, roughly 84% found once. Sequenced material: CD4+ or CD8+ T cells sorted from blood, taken in a trial of the OX40 agonist ivuxolimab. The V gene is TRBV18, the J gene TRBJ2-2; TRBD1 is a possible D gene (5 bases). The source is an adult with an advanced solid tumor such as melanoma, head and neck, liver or kidney cancer. The CDR3 sequence: CASSPNGAGHSRGTGELFF. Written as DNA, the CDR3 is TGTGCCAGCTCACCAAATGGGGCAGGCCACTCCCGAGGCACCGGGGAGCTGTTTTTT.